This record covers a single TCR beta chain. Its antigen is still unknown. The treatment was: 10-day PBMC culture with coronavirus spike peptide pools or control peptides (ViraFEST assay). These data originate in a study of vaccination and CD4 T cells after COVID-19. Cultured CD4+ T cell DNA was sequenced using the Oncomine TCR Beta short-read assay. TCRdb re-derived calls from the PCR reads in MiXCR, one entry per CDR3 protein. The profile shows 4,100 or so distinct CDR3 sequences, less than 55% of them singletons. Between the trimmed V and J ends, which lost 6 bases and 2 bases, there was a span of 13 bases. The CDR3 length is 14 residues. Germline-derived CDR1 and CDR2 are LNHDA and SQIVND (reference sequence).

This chain connects TRBV19 to TRBJ1-1; D gene unclear. The sequence was collected from a human donor who had recovered from COVID-19. The specimen was CD4+ T cells from blood, cultured in vitro. CDR3 sequence: CASRYMSSNTEAFF. The CDR3 region has the DNA TGTGCCAGTAGATACATGAGCTCAAACACTGAAGCTTTCTTT.